The 30 T cell receptor beta chains listed next were all sequenced from one sample in a study of cytomegalovirus exposure and HLA in healthy donors. Primers for the PCR totalled 60 Vbeta and 13 Jbeta. Some clones are missing from TCRdb's copy, which holds only in-frame ones; the method was immunoSEQ multiplex PCR. The table includes some 170,000 clones, about 80% detected once. Sequencing was carried out using PBMCs. These receptors were obtained from a man aged 35 to 55 in good health and CMV-seropositive.

The chain employs TRBV4-1 and TRBJ1-1; TRBD1 is a possible D gene (5 bases). V was shortened by 1 base and J by 4 bases, with 16 bases between the two germline ends. The CDR3 runs to 16 residues. Germline assignment: CDR1 MGHRA and CDR2 YSYEKL. CDR3: CASSQVQATTGTEAFF. The CDR3 coding sequence is TGCGCCAGCAGCCAAGTTCAGGCAACAACAGGCACTGAAGCTTTCTTT.

This clone was recorded once. The chain has TRBV14 and TRBJ2-7, with 9 bases aligning to TRBD1. The germline V gene has CDR1 SGHDN and CDR2 FVKESK. Trimming cost V 4 bases and J 5 bases; bases outside gene matches: 9. The CDR3 spans 15 residues. This chain's CDR3 is CASSRPGTGTHEQYF. CDR3 coding DNA: TGTGCCAGCAGCCGTCCCGGGACAGGGACCCACGAGCAGTACTTC. Full variable domain (rest looked up from reference TRBV14 and TRBJ2-7): EAGVTQFPSHSVIEKGQTVTLRCDPISGHDNLYWYRRVMGKEIKFLLHFVKESKQDESGMPNNRFLAERTGGTYSTLKVQPAELEDSGVYFCASSRPGTGTHEQYFGPGTRLTVT.

The chain couples TRBV9 to TRBJ1-1, with 8 nucleotides matching TRBD1. The CDR3 has 15 residues. Germline-derived CDR1 and CDR2 are SGDLS and YYNGEE. V was pared by 3 bases and J by 7 bases, with 11 bases of the junction left unmatched. DNA of the CDR3: TGTGCCAGCAGCGAGGGGGGGGCAGGGGGCCTTGAAGCTTTCTTT. This encodes CASSEGGAGGLEAFF.

V is TRBV18 and J is TRBJ2-3; 7 nucleotides match TRBD2. The CDR3 sequence is 17 residues long. Germline V lookup: CDR1 KGHSH, CDR2 LQKENI. V lost 3 bases, J lost 4 bases, and 13 bases stayed unmatched. Here the CDR3 reads CASSPLWAGVAADTQYF. The DNA for the CDR3 is TGTGCCAGCTCACCCCTCTGGGCGGGAGTTGCGGCAGATACGCAGTATTTT. The complete variable domain, with remaining parts taken from reference TRBV18 and TRBJ2-3, reads NAGVMQNPRHLVRRRGQEARLRCSPMKGHSHVYWYRQLPEEGLKFMVYLQKENIIDESGMPKERFSAEFPKEGPSILRIQQVVRGDSAAYFCASSPLWAGVAADTQYFGPGTRLTVL.

J is TRBJ1-2 and V is TRBV5-6; 7 nucleotides align to TRBD1. J lost 4 bases, V lost 2 bases, and 5 bases had no gene match. CDR1 is SGHDT and CDR2 is YYEEEE in the germline V gene. The CDR3 is 14 amino acids. DNA for the CDR3: TGTGCCAGCAGCTTATTCGGACAGGCCTATGGCTACACCTTC. Encoded protein: CASSLFGQAYGYTF.

This rearrangement joins TRBV28 to TRBJ2-7; D possibly corresponds to TRBD2 (6 bases). V was clipped by 5 bases and J by 2 bases, with 22 bases between them. This CDR3 is built from 17 residues. The V gene's germline CDR1 is MDHEN and CDR2 SYDVKM. This CDR3 is CASSPPSSSVPTYEQYF. Here the CDR3 DNA reads TGTGCCAGCAGTCCCCCCTCTTCTAGCGTGCCTACCTACGAGCAGTACTTC.

Written as DNA, the CDR3 is TGTGCCAGCAGCTCGGCGGCAGCGGCTGGAAACACCATATATTTT. Translation gives CASSSAAAAGNTIYF. The J gene is TRBJ1-3, the V gene TRBV5-4, with D unclear. Germline loops: CDR1 SGHNT, CDR2 YYREEE (reference sequence). V was pared by 3 bases and J by 2 bases, with 12 bases between. CDR3 length: 15 amino acids. The full variable domain, completed using reference TRBV5-4 and TRBJ1-3, is ETGVTQSPTHLIKTRGQQVTLRCSSQSGHNTVSWYQQALGQGPQFIFQYYREEENGRGNFPPRFSGLQFPNYSSELNVNALELDDSALYLCASSSAAAAGNTIYFGEGSWLTVV.

The V gene is TRBV29-1, the J gene TRBJ1-3, with D unresolved. CDR1 is SQVTM and CDR2 is ANQGSEA in the germline V gene. The V end lost 5 bases, the J end lost 0 bases, and 11 bases lay between the germline ends. CDR3 size: 14 residues. CDR3 sequence: CSVQSPNSGNTIYF. CDR3 coding DNA: TGCAGCGTTCAGTCACCCAACTCTGGAAACACCATATATTTT.

As for this clone: An end of the junction differs from the germline gene, which may be a read error. J is TRBJ2-6 and V is TRBV7-3; a weak D match, TRBD1 (5 bases). Germline V CDR1 and CDR2: SGHTA, FQGTGA. The CDR3 contains 17 residues. CDR3 loop: CASSPTATSSGANGLTF. The CDR3 DNA is TGTGCCAGCAGCCCGACAGCTACGAGCTCTGGGGCCAACGGCCTGACTTTC.

The chain has TRBV27 and TRBJ2-7; 9 nucleotides match TRBD1. CDR3 length: 16 residues. With 2 bases clipped from V and 2 bases from J, the junction kept 7 bases outside the gene matches. Germline V gene lookup returns CDR1 MNHEY and CDR2 SMNVEV (reference sequence). The CDR3 DNA follows: TGTGCCAGCAGTTTAAGGGACAGGGCCGGGACCTACGAGCAGTACTTC. Translation: CASSLRDRAGTYEQYF.

The chain is built from TRBV7-6 and TRBJ1-4; 7 nucleotides agree with TRBD1. Germline-derived CDR1 and CDR2 are SGHVS and FNYEAQ. This CDR3 has 15 amino acids. Unmatched junction bases numbered 10, after V lost 5 bases and J lost 7 bases. CDR3 in amino acids: CASSRSEQGSEKLFF. Here the CDR3 DNA reads TGTGCCAGCAGCCGTTCGGAACAGGGGAGTGAAAAACTGTTTTTT.

The chain links TRBV19 to TRBJ1-5; 7 bases map to TRBD1. Germline V gives CDR1 LNHDA, CDR2 SQIVND (reference sequence). Trimming removed 4 bases from V and 5 bases from J; junction bases left unmatched: 8. The CDR3 covers 15 residues. The CDR3 reads CASSTYDRDDQPQHF. The CDR3 DNA sequence: TGTGCCAGTAGTACCTACGACAGGGACGATCAGCCCCAGCATTTT.

The rearrangement links TRBV6-1 to TRBJ2-3; D possibly corresponds to TRBD2 (6 bases). Germline V CDR1 and CDR2: MNHNS, SASEGT. This CDR3 is 16 amino acids long. The ends were cut back, 2 bases at V and 1 base at J, with 13 bases in the middle. The CDR3 DNA sequence: TGTGCCAGCAGTGAATTGGGGGGTGGCGGCACAGATACGCAGTATTTT. Protein sequence: CASSELGGGGTDTQYF.

This chain connects TRBV2 to TRBJ1-4; the match to TRBD1 covers 8 bases. There are 14 residues in the CDR3. The ends lost 6 bases at V and 8 bases at J; junction bases unmatched: 8. CDR1 and CDR2 (germline): SNHLY, FYNNEI. Here the CDR3 reads CASRARGRGEKLFF. The CDR3 bases are TGTGCCAGCAGAGCCAGGGGGCGAGGGGAAAAACTGTTTTTT.

The rearrangement links TRBV7-2 to TRBJ2-1; D call uncertain. The CDR3 has 12 amino acids. V lost 7 bases and J lost 0, with 4 bases in between. In germline, CDR1 is SGHTA, CDR2 FQGNSA. CDR3 amino acids: CASTSSYNEQFF. The DNA for the CDR3 is TGTGCCAGCACGAGCTCCTACAATGAGCAGTTCTTC.

The chain combines TRBV10-3 with TRBJ2-7; 7 bases match TRBD2. Germline values: CDR1 ENHRY, CDR2 SYGVKD. Germline trimming cut 6 bases from V and 7 bases from J; bases unmatched to any gene: 12. The CDR3 runs 14 residues. The CDR3 coding sequence is TGTGCCATCAGCGCGTCCCGGGACGGGGGGGAGCAGTACTTC. It translates to CAISASRDGGEQYF.

The rearrangement uses TRBV2 and TRBJ1-5; D may be TRBD1 (5 bases). The CDR3 has 15 residues. Trimming cost V 4 bases and J 11 bases, with 21 bases left between them. Germline V gene sequence: CDR1 SNHLY, CDR2 FYNNEI. This chain's CDR3 is CASSAGGRTQGAQHF. In nucleotides, the CDR3 is TGTGCCAGCAGTGCGGGCGGACGTACCCAAGGGGCCCAGCATTTT.

This clone was seen more than once but under ten times. The chain carries TRBV5-1 and TRBJ2-7; tentative D call: TRBD2 (6 bases). V shed 3 bases and J shed 2 bases, with 12 bases lying between them. This CDR3 is 14 amino acids long. The germline CDR1 and CDR2 sequences are SGHRS and YFSETQ. The CDR3, as DNA: TGCGCCAGCAGCTCCAGCGGGTATGCCTACGAGCAGTACTTC. Its translation is CASSSSGYAYEQYF. The full variable domain, with the rest looked up from reference TRBV5-1 and TRBJ2-7, is KAGVTQTPRYLIKTRGQQVTLSCSPISGHRSVSWYQQTPGQGLQFLFEYFSETQRNKGNFPGRFSGRQFSNSRSEMNVSTLELGDSALYLCASSSSGYAYEQYFGPGTRLTVT.

The CDR3 loop is CASSSEGGLAEKLFF. CDR3 nucleotides: TGCGCCAGCAGCTCGGAAGGGGGTTTAGCTGAAAAACTGTTTTTT. This chain connects TRBV5-1 to TRBJ1-4; weak D call: TRBD1 (6 bases). Per the germline V gene, CDR1 is SGHRS and CDR2 is YFSETQ. Trimming pared 3 bases from V and 7 bases from J, leaving 16 bases between. The CDR3 length is 15 residues.

This clone was counted only a few times. The V and J genes are TRBV7-2 and TRBJ2-1; tentatively, D is TRBD2 (5 bases). Germline values: CDR1 SGHTA, CDR2 FQGNSA. Trimming removed 5 bases from V and 5 bases from J, with 13 bases in between. The CDR3 spans 14 residues. The DNA of the CDR3 is TGTGCCAGCAGCACCCGGGGAAGCCACAATGAGCAGTTCTTC. Translated, it gives CASSTRGSHNEQFF.

The sample holds one count of this clone. The same CDR3 can be traced to other DNA sequences in this sample. This chain connects TRBV5-1 to TRBJ2-7; TRBD1 is a possible D gene (6 bases). There are 14 residues in the CDR3. V shed 0 bases and J shed 2 bases, with 9 bases lying between them. Germline CDR1 is SGHRS and CDR2 is YFSETQ. Here the CDR3 reads CASSLGAGAYEQYF. CDR3 bases: TGCGCCAGCAGCTTGGGGGCAGGGGCCTACGAGCAGTACTTC.

V and J are TRBV10-3 and TRBJ2-1, with 8 bases identical to TRBD1. Trimming removed 9 bases from V and 1 base from J; junction bases left unmatched: 5. The CDR3 runs to 14 residues. CDR1 and CDR2 (germline): ENHRY, SYGVKD. The CDR3 reads CAIGQGLSYNEQFF. The CDR3, as DNA: TGTGCCATAGGACAGGGCCTATCCTACAATGAGCAGTTCTTC.

The J gene is TRBJ1-1, the V gene TRBV27; no definite D call. This CDR3 spans 12 amino acids. V gave up 8 bases and J gave up 0 bases, with 7 bases separating them. CDR1 and CDR2 from the germline V gene are MNHEY and SMNVEV (reference sequence). CDR3 sequence: CASRRMNTEAFF. For the CDR3, the DNA is TGTGCCAGCCGTCGTATGAACACTGAAGCTTTCTTT.

The rearrangement uses TRBV5-6 and TRBJ2-1, with 9 bases aligning to TRBD2. CDR3 length: 17 amino acids. With V trimmed by 4 bases and J by 0 bases, 8 bases remained unmatched. Germline CDR1 and CDR2: SGHDT and YYEEEE. The CDR3 DNA follows: TGTGCCAGCAGCCCACCGGGCGGGAGGGACTCCTACAATGAGCAGTTCTTC. Protein product: CASSPPGGRDSYNEQFF.

As DNA, the CDR3 is TGTGCCAGTAGTATTCTGGGTCGGGGGGGATGGGGGGAGACCCAGTACTTC. Its protein product is CASSILGRGGWGETQYF. The chain links TRBV19 to TRBJ2-5; TRBD2 aligns across 8 bases. Looked up from germline, CDR1 is LNHDA and CDR2 is SQIVND (reference sequence). This CDR3 region has 17 residues. V shed 3 bases, J shed 5 bases, and the junction held 14 bases outside the gene matches.

To note about this clone: An end of the junction does not agree with germline; a read error may underlie this. The gene calls are TRBV18 and TRBJ1-1; D uncertain. Germline values: CDR1 KGHSH, CDR2 LQKENI. This CDR3 region has 16 residues. The CDR3 region has the DNA TGTGCCAACTCACCTGTCTCACATACTCCGGAGACTGAAGCTTTCTTT. Encoded protein: CANSPVSHTPETEAFF.

J is TRBJ1-4 and V is TRBV19; 9 bases agree with TRBD1. CDR1 and CDR2 (germline): LNHDA, SQIVND (reference sequence). With 3 bases clipped from V and 1 base from J, the junction kept 12 bases outside the gene matches. This CDR3 is built from 19 residues. CDR3 DNA sequence: TGTGCCAGTAGTATCCCCTCGGACAGGGGAACAATAACTAATGAAAAACTGTTTTTT. Residues: CASSIPSDRGTITNEKLFF.

This chain uses TRBV15 with TRBJ1-5; 7 nucleotides align to TRBD1. From germline, CDR1 is LNHNV and CDR2 YYDKDF (reference sequence). The V and J ends lost 3 bases and 4 bases, in that order; junction bases with no gene match: 12. The CDR3 loop spans 17 amino acids. The chain's CDR3 is CATSRARQGRSNQPQHF. Written as DNA, the CDR3 is TGTGCCACCAGCAGGGCCAGACAGGGAAGGTCGAATCAGCCCCAGCATTTT.

The J gene is TRBJ2-1, the V gene TRBV19; a possible D gene is TRBD2 (5 bases). The CDR3 has 17 residues. V gave up 6 bases and J gave up 5 bases, with 23 bases separating them. Germline CDR1 and CDR2: LNHDA and SQIVND (reference sequence). For the CDR3, the DNA is TGTGCCAGTAGCGCTCCCAGACCTTACGGGGTTAACAATGAGCAGTTCTTC. Translating it yields CASSAPRPYGVNNEQFF.

This clone was found a few times. V usage is TRBV15 and J usage is TRBJ2-1; TRBD2 matches at 8 bases. The CDR3 consists of 16 residues. J lost 5 bases, V lost 1 base, and 7 bases had no gene match. Germline V gives CDR1 LNHNV, CDR2 YYDKDF (reference sequence). Here the CDR3 DNA reads TGTGCCACCAGCAGAGGAGTCCAGCGGGAGAACAATGAGCAGTTCTTC. It codes for CATSRGVQRENNEQFF.